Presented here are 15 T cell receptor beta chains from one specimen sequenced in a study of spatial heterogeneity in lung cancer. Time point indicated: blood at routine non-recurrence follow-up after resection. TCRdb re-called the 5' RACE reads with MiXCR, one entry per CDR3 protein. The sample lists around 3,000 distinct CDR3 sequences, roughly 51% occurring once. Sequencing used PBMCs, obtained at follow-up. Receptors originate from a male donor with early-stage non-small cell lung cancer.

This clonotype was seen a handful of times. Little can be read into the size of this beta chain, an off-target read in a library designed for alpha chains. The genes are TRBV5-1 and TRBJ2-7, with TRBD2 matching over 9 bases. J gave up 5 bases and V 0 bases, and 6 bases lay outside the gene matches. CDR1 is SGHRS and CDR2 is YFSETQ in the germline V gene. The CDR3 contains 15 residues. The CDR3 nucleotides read TGCGCCAGCAGCTTGGCTGCGGGAGGGGCGGACGAGCAGTACTTC. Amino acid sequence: CASSLAAGGADEQYF.

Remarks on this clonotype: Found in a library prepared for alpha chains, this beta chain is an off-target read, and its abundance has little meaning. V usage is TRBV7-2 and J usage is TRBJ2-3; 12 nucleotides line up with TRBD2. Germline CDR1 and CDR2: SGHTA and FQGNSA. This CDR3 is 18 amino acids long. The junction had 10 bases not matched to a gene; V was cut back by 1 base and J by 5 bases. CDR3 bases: TGTGCCAGCAGCTTAGTGAGTCGACTAGCGGGAGAGTTAGATACGCAGTATTTT. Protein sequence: CASSLVSRLAGELDTQYF.

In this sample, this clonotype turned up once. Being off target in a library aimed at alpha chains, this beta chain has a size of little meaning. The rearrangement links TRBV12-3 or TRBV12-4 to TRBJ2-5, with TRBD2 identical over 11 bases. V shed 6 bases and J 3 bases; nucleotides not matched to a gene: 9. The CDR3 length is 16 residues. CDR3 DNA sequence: TGTGCCAGCAGCTACCCGGGGACTAGCGGAGAAGAGACCCAGTACTTC. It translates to CASSYPGTSGEETQYF.

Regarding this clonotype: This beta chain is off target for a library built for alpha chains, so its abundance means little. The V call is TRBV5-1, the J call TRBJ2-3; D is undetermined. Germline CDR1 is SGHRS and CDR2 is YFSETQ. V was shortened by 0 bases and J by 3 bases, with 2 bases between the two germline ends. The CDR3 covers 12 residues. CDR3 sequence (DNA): TGCGCCAGCAGCTTGGAAACAGATACGCAGTATTTT. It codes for CASSLETDTQYF.

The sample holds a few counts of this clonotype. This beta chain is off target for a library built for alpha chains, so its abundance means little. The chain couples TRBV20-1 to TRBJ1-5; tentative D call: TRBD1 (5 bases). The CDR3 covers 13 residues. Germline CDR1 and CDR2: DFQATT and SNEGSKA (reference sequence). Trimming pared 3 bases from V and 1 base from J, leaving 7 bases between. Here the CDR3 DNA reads TGCAGTGCTAGGAGGGACAGCAATCAGCCCCAGCATTTT. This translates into CSARRDSNQPQHF.

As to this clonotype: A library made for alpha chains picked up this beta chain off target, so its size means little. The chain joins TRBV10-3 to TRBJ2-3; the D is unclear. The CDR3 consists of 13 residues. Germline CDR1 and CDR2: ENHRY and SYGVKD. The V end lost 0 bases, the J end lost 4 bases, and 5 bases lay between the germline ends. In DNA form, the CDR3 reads TGTGCCATCAGTGAGTCCCGGCCAGATACGCAGTATTTT. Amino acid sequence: CAISESRPDTQYF.

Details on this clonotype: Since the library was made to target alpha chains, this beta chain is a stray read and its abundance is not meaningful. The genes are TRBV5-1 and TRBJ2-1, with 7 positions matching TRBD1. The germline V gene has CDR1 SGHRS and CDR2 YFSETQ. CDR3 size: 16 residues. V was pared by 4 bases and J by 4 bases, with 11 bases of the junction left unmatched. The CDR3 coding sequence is TGCGCCAGCAGCGACCCCCGGGACAGTTCATACAATGAGCAGTTCTTC. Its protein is CASSDPRDSSYNEQFF.

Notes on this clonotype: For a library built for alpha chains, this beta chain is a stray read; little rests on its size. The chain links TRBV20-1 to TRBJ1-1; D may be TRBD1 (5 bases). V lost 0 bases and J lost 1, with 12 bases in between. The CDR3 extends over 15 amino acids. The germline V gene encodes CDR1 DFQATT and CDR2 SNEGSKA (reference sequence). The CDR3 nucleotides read TGCAGTGCTAGAGAGTGGGGACTCCAGAACACTGAAGCTTTCTTT. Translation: CSAREWGLQNTEAFF.

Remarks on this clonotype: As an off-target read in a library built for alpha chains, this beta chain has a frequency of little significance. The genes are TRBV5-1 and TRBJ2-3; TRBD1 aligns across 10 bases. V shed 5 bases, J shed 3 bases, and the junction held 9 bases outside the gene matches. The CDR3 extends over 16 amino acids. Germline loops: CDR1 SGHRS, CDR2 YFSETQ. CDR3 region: CASSHGDRGGTDTQYF. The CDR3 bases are TGCGCCAGCAGTCACGGGGACAGGGGTGGAACAGATACGCAGTATTTT.

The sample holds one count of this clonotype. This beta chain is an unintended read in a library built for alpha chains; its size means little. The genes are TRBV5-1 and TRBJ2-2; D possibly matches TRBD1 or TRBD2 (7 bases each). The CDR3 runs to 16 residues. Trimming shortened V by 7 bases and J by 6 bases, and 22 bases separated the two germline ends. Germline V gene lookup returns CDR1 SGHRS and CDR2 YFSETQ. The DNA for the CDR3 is TGCGCCAGCCAGCGGGACCCACAGGGGATAGCCGGGGAGCTGTTTTTT. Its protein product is CASQRDPQGIAGELFF.

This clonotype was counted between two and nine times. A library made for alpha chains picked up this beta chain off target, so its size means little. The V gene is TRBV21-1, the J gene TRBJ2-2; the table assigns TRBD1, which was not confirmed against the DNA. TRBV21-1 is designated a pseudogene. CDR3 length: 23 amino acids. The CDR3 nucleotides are TGTGCCAGCAGCACAATAACAGGGGGCGCTAATCAAGGCCCATTTGTGGACACCGGGGAGCTGTTTTTT. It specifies CASSTITGGANQGPFVDTGELFF.

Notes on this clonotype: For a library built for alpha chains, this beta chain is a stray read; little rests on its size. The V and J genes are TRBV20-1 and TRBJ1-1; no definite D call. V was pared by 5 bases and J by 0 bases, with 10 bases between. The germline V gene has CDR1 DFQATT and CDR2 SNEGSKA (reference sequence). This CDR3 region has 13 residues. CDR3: CSAALGLNTEAFF. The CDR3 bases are TGCAGTGCTGCCCTTGGATTGAACACTGAAGCTTTCTTT.

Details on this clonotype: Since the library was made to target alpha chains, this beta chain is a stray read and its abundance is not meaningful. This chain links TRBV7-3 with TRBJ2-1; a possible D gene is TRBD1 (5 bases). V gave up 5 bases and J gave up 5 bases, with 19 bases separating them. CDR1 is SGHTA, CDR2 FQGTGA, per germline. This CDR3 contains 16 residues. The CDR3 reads CASSRYQGSGHNEQFF. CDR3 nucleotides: TGTGCCAGCAGCCGTTATCAGGGTAGTGGGCACAATGAGCAGTTCTTC.

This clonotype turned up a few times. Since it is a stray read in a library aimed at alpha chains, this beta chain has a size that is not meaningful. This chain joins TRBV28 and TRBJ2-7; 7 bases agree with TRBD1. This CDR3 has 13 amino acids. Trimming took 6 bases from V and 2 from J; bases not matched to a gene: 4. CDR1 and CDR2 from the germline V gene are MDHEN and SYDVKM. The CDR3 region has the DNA TGTGCCAGCAGAACCGGGACAGCCTACGAGCAGTACTTC. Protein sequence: CASRTGTAYEQYF.

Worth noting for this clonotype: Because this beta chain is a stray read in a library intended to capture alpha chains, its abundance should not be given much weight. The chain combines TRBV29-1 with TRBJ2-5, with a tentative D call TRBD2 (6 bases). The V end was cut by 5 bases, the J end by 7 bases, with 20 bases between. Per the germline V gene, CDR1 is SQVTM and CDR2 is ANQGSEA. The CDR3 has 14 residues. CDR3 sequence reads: CSVLSSGLLGTQYF. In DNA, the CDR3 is TGCAGCGTTCTTTCTTCGGGACTCTTGGGGACCCAGTACTTC.